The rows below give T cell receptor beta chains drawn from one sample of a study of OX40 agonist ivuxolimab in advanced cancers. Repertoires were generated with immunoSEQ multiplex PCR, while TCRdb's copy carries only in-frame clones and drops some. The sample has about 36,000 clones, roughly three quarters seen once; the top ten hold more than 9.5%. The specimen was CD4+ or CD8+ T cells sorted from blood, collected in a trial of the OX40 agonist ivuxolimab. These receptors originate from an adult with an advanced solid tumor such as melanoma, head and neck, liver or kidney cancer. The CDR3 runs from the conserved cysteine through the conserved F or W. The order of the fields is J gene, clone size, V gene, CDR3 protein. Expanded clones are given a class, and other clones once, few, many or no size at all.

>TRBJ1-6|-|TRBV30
CAYTSGTGGSGSPLHF
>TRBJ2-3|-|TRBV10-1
CASSRAGGQGQDTQYF
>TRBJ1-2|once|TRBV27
CASSSGQGANYGYTF
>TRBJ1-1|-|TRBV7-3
CASSRANTEAFF
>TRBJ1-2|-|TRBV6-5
CASRDSLEANYGYTF
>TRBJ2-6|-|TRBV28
CASSADRGPSGANVLTF
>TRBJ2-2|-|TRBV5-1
CASSLDGASNTGELFF
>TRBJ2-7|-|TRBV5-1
CASSLVPGGAYEQYF
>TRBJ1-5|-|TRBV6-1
CASSEVAGDNQPQHF
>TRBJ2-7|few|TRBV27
CASRGGTYEQYF